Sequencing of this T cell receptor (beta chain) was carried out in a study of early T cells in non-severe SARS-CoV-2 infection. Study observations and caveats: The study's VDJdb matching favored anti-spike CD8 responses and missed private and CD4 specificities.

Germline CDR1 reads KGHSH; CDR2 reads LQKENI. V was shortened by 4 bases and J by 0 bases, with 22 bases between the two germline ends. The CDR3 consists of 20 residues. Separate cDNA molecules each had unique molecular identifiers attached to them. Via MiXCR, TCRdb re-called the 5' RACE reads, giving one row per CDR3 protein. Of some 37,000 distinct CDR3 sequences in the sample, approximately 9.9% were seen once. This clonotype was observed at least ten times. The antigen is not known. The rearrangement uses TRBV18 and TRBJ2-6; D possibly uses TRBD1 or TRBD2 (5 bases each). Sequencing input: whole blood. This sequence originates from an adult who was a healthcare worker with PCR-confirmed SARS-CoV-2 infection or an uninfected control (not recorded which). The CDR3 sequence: CASSLNRPGPSSSGANVLTF. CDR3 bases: TGTGCCAGCTCACTTAATCGTCCGGGACCTTCTAGCTCTGGGGCCAACGTCCTGACTTTC.